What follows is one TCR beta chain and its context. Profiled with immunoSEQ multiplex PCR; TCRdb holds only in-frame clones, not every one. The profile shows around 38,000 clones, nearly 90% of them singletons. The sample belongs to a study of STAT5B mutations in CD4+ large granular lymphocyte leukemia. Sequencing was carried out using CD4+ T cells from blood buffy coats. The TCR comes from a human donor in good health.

CDR3 sequence (DNA): TGTGCCAGCATAAGTGCGTGGGAGGACGGAAAGCAGTACTTC. Amino acids: CASISAWEDGKQYF. The gene calls are TRBV27 and TRBJ2-7; possibly TRBD2 for D (6 bases). The CDR3 totals 14 residues. From germline, CDR1 is MNHEY and CDR2 SMNVEV (reference sequence). Trimming pared 7 bases from V and 8 bases from J, leaving 21 bases between.